The text below deals with one TCR beta chain. MiXCR was run by TCRdb on the reads, yielding one entry per CDR3 protein. The sample includes about 160,000 distinct CDR3 sequences, about 15% seen only once; the top ten take 18%. This entry belongs to a study of T cell repertoires in cytomegalovirus infection. The length of the CDR3 is 14 residues. The junction had 6 bases not matched to a gene; V was cut back by 3 bases and J by 7 bases. Germline CDR1 and CDR2: SGHDT and YYEEEE. This TCR came from a human donor in good health (CMV status not recorded). Some clones in this sample may be carry-over from other donors' samples. V gene TRBV5-6 combines with J gene TRBJ2-4; TRBD2 matches at 8 bases. The sequencing input was CD8+ T cells from PBMCs. The CDR3 region has the DNA TGTGCCAGCAGCTACACTAGCGGTGGGAACATTCAGTACTTC. This translates into CASSYTSGGNIQYF.